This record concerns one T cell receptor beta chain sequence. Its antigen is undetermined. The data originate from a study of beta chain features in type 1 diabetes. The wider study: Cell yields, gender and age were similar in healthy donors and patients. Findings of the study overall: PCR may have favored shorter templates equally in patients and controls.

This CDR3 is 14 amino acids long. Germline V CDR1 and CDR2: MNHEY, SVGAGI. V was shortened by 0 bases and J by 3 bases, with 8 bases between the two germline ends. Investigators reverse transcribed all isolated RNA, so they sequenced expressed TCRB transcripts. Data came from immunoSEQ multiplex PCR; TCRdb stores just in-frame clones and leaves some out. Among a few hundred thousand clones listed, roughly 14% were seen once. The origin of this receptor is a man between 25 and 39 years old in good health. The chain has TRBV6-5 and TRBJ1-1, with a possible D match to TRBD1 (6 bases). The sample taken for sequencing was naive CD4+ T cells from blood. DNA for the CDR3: TGTGCCAGCAGTTACTCACAGGGCTACACTGAAGCTTTCTTT. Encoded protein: CASSYSQGYTEAFF.